This is a list of T cell receptor beta chains from one sample in a study of blood T cell repertoires in COVID-19. TCRdb's copy holds only in-frame clones and misses some; the assay was immunoSEQ multiplex PCR. The data contain around 250,000 clones, around nine tenths of them singletons. The specimen sequenced was PBMCs or T cells enriched from blood (not recorded which). The receptors stem from a woman between 45 and 60 years old who had recovered from COVID-19. CDR3s include the opening cysteine and the closing phenylalanine or tryptophan. The order of the fields is V gene, J gene, clone size, D gene, CDR3 protein, CDR3 DNA. A D gene is named only where the DNA matches it firmly. Expanded clones are given a class, and other clones once, few, many or no size at all.

TRBV18,TRBJ1-4,.,.,CASSRGPNEKLFF,TGTGCCAGCTCACGAGGGCCGAATGAAAAACTGTTTTTT
TRBV27,TRBJ2-2,.,TRBD1,CASRRVTGSETGELFF,TGTGCCAGCCGACGAGTGACAGGGTCGGAGACCGGGGAGCTGTTTTTT
TRBV28,TRBJ1-2,.,.,CASSFPRGINYGYTF,TGTGCCAGCAGCTTCCCGCGGGGCATAAACTATGGCTACACCTTC
TRBV6-5,TRBJ1-5,.,.,CASRGPGGSHQPQHF,TGTGCCAGCAGAGGCCCGGGGGGCAGCCATCAGCCCCAGCATTTT
TRBV10-3,TRBJ2-1,.,.,CAISELSEQFF,TGTGCCATCAGTGAGCTCTCTGAGCAGTTCTTC
TRBV11-2,TRBJ2-3,few,.,CASSLGVKNINTQYF,TGTGCCAGCAGCTTGGGAGTAAAAAATATAAATACGCAGTATTTT
TRBV4-3,TRBJ2-2,.,.,CASSQFTGDTGELFF,TGCGCCAGCAGCCAATTCACAGGAGACACCGGGGAGCTGTTTTTT
TRBV29-1,TRBJ1-1,.,.,CSVLGQNTEAFF,TGCAGCGTTCTCGGACAGAACACTGAAGCTTTCTTT
TRBV5-4,TRBJ2-7,.,TRBD2,CASSNRGLAGPFYF,TGTGCCAGCAGCAACCGGGGACTAGCGGGACCCTTCTACTTC
TRBV18,TRBJ2-2,.,.,CASSPGTRNTGELFF,TGTGCCAGCTCACCAGGGACTCGGAACACCGGGGAGCTGTTTTTT
TRBV6-5,TRBJ1-1,.,TRBD1,CASRNVRQGINEAFF,TGTGCCAGCAGAAATGTCCGACAGGGCATTAATGAAGCTTTCTTT
TRBV7-2,TRBJ1-2,few,.,CASSLRGGRVNYGYTF,TGTGCCAGCAGCTTAAGGGGGGGCAGAGTTAACTATGGCTACACCTTC
TRBV5-1,TRBJ2-3,.,TRBD2,CASSLGLASDTQYF,TGCGCCAGCAGCCTGGGACTAGCGTCAGATACGCAGTATTTT
TRBV6-2/TRBV6-3,TRBJ1-1,.,.,CASSPNRENTEAFF,TGTGCCAGCAGTCCAAACAGGGAGAACACTGAAGCTTTCTTT
TRBV6-5,TRBJ1-6,.,.,CASSSPGSANSPLHF,TGTGCCAGCAGTTCCCCGGGATCTGCCAATTCACCCCTCCACTTT
TRBV10-3,TRBJ1-6,.,.,CAISVGDGGSYNSPLHF,TGTGCCATCTCGGTAGGGGATGGTGGATCCTATAATTCACCCCTCCACTTT
TRBV5-5,TRBJ1-2,.,.,CASSLSRSPNYGYTF,TGTGCCAGCAGCTTGTCCAGATCACCTAACTATGGCTACACCTTC
TRBV7-7,TRBJ2-7,.,.,CASSSGRGEQYF,TGTGCTAGCAGCTCCGGTCGAGGCGAGCAGTACTTC
TRBV5-1,TRBJ2-1,.,TRBD2,CASSLEGSGGYNEQFF,TGCGCCAGCAGCTTGGAAGGCTCGGGGGGCTACAATGAGCAGTTCTTC
TRBV19,TRBJ1-3,.,.,CASRPYSGNTIYF,TGTGCCAGTAGACCCTACTCTGGAAACACCATATATTTT
TRBV10-3,TRBJ1-1,.,TRBD1,CAISPTGDTEAFF,TGTGCCATCAGTCCGACAGGGGACACTGAAGCTTTCTTT
TRBV5-1,TRBJ1-5,.,.,CASSLEAENFNQPQHF,TGCGCCAGCAGCTTGGAGGCGGAGAATTTTAATCAGCCCCAGCATTTT
TRBV7-6,TRBJ2-7,.,TRBD1,CASSPTGGPTYEQYF,TGTGCCAGCAGCCCGACAGGGGGCCCCACCTACGAGCAGTACTTC
TRBV7-9,TRBJ2-2,.,TRBD1,CASSRSGTGGSGELFF,TGTGCCAGCAGCAGATCCGGGACAGGGGGCTCCGGGGAGCTGTTTTTT
TRBV5-1,TRBJ1-6,.,.,CASSLQQANNSPLHF,TGCGCCAGCAGCTTGCAACAGGCCAATAATTCACCCCTCCACTTT
TRBV2,TRBJ1-3,once,.,CASSEGRGTGNTIYF,TGTGCCAGCAGTGAAGGCAGGGGAACTGGAAACACCATATATTTT
TRBV6-5,TRBJ1-5,.,TRBD1,CASKPTGTGNQPQHF,TGTGCCAGCAAGCCCACCGGGACAGGCAATCAGCCCCAGCATTTT
TRBV28,TRBJ1-5,.,TRBD1,CASRGTGGWNQPQHF,TGTGCCAGCAGGGGCACAGGGGGTTGGAATCAGCCCCAGCATTTT
TRBV11-2,TRBJ1-5,.,.,CASSFDERDQPQHF,TGTGCCAGCAGCTTCGACGAGCGCGATCAGCCCCAGCATTTT
TRBV2,TRBJ2-1,.,TRBD2,CATSPLAASYNEQFF,TGTGCCACTTCTCCTCTAGCGGCCTCCTACAATGAGCAGTTCTTC
TRBV25-1,TRBJ1-1,.,.,CASYPGQLNTEAFF,TGTGCCAGCTACCCCGGACAGCTGAACACTGAAGCTTTCTTT
TRBV15,TRBJ1-5,many,.,CATSSGGEHQPQHF,TGTGCCACCAGCTCCGGCGGAGAACATCAGCCCCAGCATTTT
TRBV12-3/TRBV12-4,TRBJ1-2,.,.,CASSLGVNYGYTF,TGTGCCAGCAGTTTAGGAGTAAACTATGGCTACACCTTC
TRBV6-5,TRBJ2-5,.,TRBD1,CAMPGQGAKETQYF,TGTGCCATGCCGGGACAGGGCGCAAAAGAGACCCAGTACTTC
TRBV2,TRBJ1-6,.,TRBD1,CASSPRGTGANSPLHF,TGTGCCAGCAGTCCAAGAGGAACAGGGGCGAATTCACCCCTCCACTTT
TRBV6-5,TRBJ2-1,.,TRBD1,CASNGDSLMNEQFF,TGTGCCAGCAACGGGGACAGCTTAATGAATGAGCAGTTCTTC
TRBV6-5,TRBJ2-7,.,.,CASSDRYEQYF,TGTGCCAGCAGCGACAGGTACGAGCAGTACTTC
TRBV2,TRBJ2-3,.,TRBD2,CASRPGLAISTDTQYF,TGTGCCAGCAGACCGGGACTAGCGATTAGCACAGATACGCAGTATTTT
TRBV27,TRBJ1-2,few,TRBD1,CASSSTRTGLGYTF,TGTGCCAGCAGTTCAACACGGACAGGATTAGGCTACACCTTC
TRBV7-3,TRBJ2-1,.,TRBD2,CASSGTSGSQEQFF,TGTGCCAGCTCCGGGACTAGCGGGAGTCAGGAGCAGTTCTTC
TRBV7-9,TRBJ1-2,.,TRBD1,CASSFGDRGLGYTF,TGTGCCAGCAGCTTTGGGGACAGGGGGCTTGGCTACACCTTC
TRBV25-1,TRBJ2-3,.,.,CASSEFRQTDTDTQYF,TGTGCCAGCAGTGAATTTCGGCAGACAGACACAGATACGCAGTATTTT
TRBV5-1,TRBJ2-1,.,.,CASSLSGEAYNEQFF,TGCGCCAGCAGCTTGTCGGGGGAAGCCTACAATGAGCAGTTCTTC
TRBV6-4,TRBJ2-1,.,.,CASSLGQYNEQFF,TGTGCCAGCAGTCTTGGACAGTACAATGAGCAGTTCTTC
TRBV13,TRBJ2-7,.,.,CASSFLGVYEQYF,TGTGCCAGCAGCTTTCTAGGGGTCTACGAGCAGTACTTC
TRBV19,TRBJ2-5,.,TRBD2,CASSLGTSGSETQYF,TGTGCCAGTAGTCTCGGGACTAGTGGGTCAGAGACCCAGTACTTC
TRBV18,TRBJ2-7,once,TRBD2,CASSPLAGVLQKGEQYF,TGTGCCAGCTCGCCGCTAGCGGGAGTATTGCAGAAGGGCGAGCAGTACTTC
TRBV19,TRBJ1-4,.,TRBD1,CASRTPGQGDEKLFF,TGTGCCAGTAGGACTCCGGGACAGGGGGATGAAAAACTGTTTTTT
TRBV19,TRBJ2-5,.,.,CASSTGSQETQYF,TGTGCCAGTAGTACCGGGTCGCAAGAGACCCAGTACTTC
TRBV27,TRBJ1-5,.,TRBD1,CASSFQGAGQPQHF,TGTGCCAGCAGTTTCCAGGGGGCGGGTCAGCCCCAGCATTTT
TRBV24-1,TRBJ2-1,.,.,CATSDAGASESNEQFF,TGTGCCACCAGTGACGCTGGGGCTAGCGAGAGCAATGAGCAGTTCTTC